Listed here are 7 T cell receptor beta chains from one sample, sequenced in a study of T cell responses to AZD1222 COVID-19 vaccine. The repertoire was sequenced with immunoSEQ multiplex PCR; TCRdb's copy has only in-frame clones and lacks some. The table records around 200,000 clones, 94% of them present only once. This material consisted of peripheral blood, taken 28 days after the second AZD1222 dose. The receptors were gathered from an adult who received the AZD1222 COVID-19 vaccine.

CDR3 DNA sequence: TGCAGTGCTAGTTCCCTCTTCGGAGGCTACACCTTC. Residues: CSASSLFGGYTF. The rearrangement uses TRBV20-1 and TRBJ1-2; unclear D gene. Germline CDR1 DFQATT, CDR2 SNEGSKA (reference sequence). The ends were cut back, 3 bases at V and 8 bases at J, with 13 bases in the middle. The CDR3 is 12 residues long.

The gene calls are TRBV2 and TRBJ2-3; D may correspond to TRBD1 or TRBD2 (5 bases each). The ends were cut back, 9 bases at V and 0 bases at J, with 25 bases in the middle. The CDR3 consists of 18 residues. Germline-derived CDR1 and CDR2 are SNHLY and FYNNEI. This CDR3 reads CASRLFVGRRSSTDTQYF. The DNA of the CDR3 is TGTGCCAGTCGGTTGTTCGTGGGACGACGGTCTAGCACAGATACGCAGTATTTT.

The CDR3 DNA reads as TGTGCCAGCAGTTACTCAGGCAGAGCGAACACTGAAGCTTTCTTT. This translates into CASSYSGRANTEAFF. The chain carries TRBV6-5 and TRBJ1-1; D gene uncertain. The germline V gene encodes CDR1 MNHEY and CDR2 SVGAGI. V shed 0 bases and J shed 1 base, with 9 bases lying between them. The CDR3 spans 15 residues.

The chain uses TRBV20-1 and TRBJ2-1, with 8 bases that match TRBD2. The trim removed 3 bases at V and 12 bases at J, leaving 4 bases unmatched. The germline gives CDR1 DFQATT, CDR2 SNEGSKA (reference sequence). The CDR3 has 11 amino acids. DNA of the CDR3: TGCAGTGCTAGTGGGCTAGCGGGGCAGTTCTTC. Translation gives CSASGLAGQFF.

The chain recombines TRBV7-3 with TRBJ2-2, with 11 positions matching TRBD2. Losses at the gene ends were 4 bases for V and 1 base for J; bases not matched to a gene: 2. The CDR3 runs to 16 residues. From germline, CDR1 is SGHTA and CDR2 FQGTGA. Here the CDR3 DNA reads TGTGCCAGCAGCTGGGGGACTAGCGGGAACACCGGGGAGCTGTTTTTT. This encodes CASSWGTSGNTGELFF.

This clone has only a few counts. J is TRBJ2-3 and V is TRBV5-3, with TRBD2 identical over 8 bases. TRBV5-3 is recorded as an ORF, its role being uncertain. Trimming at V came to 4 bases and at J to 4 bases, leaving 17 bases not matched to a gene. This CDR3 spans 18 amino acids. This CDR3 is CARSKQRERFSGADTQYF. In nucleotides, the CDR3 is TGTGCCAGAAGCAAACAGCGGGAGCGCTTTTCCGGGGCAGATACGCAGTATTTT.

This clone was detected only a few times. The rearrangement joins TRBV27 to TRBJ1-5; 9 bases agree with TRBD1. Germline assignment: CDR1 MNHEY and CDR2 SMNVEV (reference sequence). The CDR3 runs 19 residues. Germline trimming cut 5 bases from V and 5 bases from J; bases unmatched to any gene: 19. This CDR3 is CASSPLGWDRDSIHQPQHF. In DNA, the CDR3 is TGTGCCAGCAGTCCCCTGGGCTGGGACAGGGACTCAATTCATCAGCCCCAGCATTTT.